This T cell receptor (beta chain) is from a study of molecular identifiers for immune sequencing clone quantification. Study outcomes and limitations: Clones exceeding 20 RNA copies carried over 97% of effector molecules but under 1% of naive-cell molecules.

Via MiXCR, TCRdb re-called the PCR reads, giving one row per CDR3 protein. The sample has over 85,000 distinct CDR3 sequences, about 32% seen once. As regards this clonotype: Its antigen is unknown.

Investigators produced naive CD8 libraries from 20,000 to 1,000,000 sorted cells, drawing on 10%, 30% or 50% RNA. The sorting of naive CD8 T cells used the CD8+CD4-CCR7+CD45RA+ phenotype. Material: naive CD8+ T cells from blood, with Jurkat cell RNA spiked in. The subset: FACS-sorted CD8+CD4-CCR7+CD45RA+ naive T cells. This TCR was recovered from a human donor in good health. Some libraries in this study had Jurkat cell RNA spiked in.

This CDR3 is CASAGKEDTQYF. The DNA for the CDR3 is TGTGCCTCCGCAGGGAAGGAAGATACGCAGTATTTT. The gene calls are TRBV7-6 and TRBJ2-3; possible D gene TRBD1, 5 bases. CDR3 size: 12 residues. V shed 11 bases and J shed 5 bases, with 14 bases lying between them. Germline lookup yields CDR1 SGHVS and CDR2 FNYEAQ.